These T cell receptor beta chains were read from a single sample in a study of blood T cell repertoires in COVID-19. Profiling relied on immunoSEQ multiplex PCR, and the TCRdb table lists in-frame clones only, not all of them. The sample lists about 250,000 clones; 65% to 85% were seen once. The sample taken for sequencing was peripheral blood. These receptors were obtained from an elderly man with acute or convalescent COVID-19. Both conserved end residues are part of each CDR3. A D gene is named only where the DNA matches it firmly. Not all rows give a size; the values are once, few, many and, for expanded clones, a class.

d_gene: -; v_gene: TRBV28; abundance: -; j_gene: TRBJ1-1; CDR3nt: TGTGCCAGCAGTTTTTCGCGGCCCGACCAACCCCGCGGGAAAGCTTTCTTT; CDR3aa: CASSFSRPDQPRGKAFF
d_gene: -; v_gene: TRBV25-1; abundance: once; j_gene: TRBJ2-3; CDR3nt: TGTGCCAGCTCACCGGGGGACAGCCTCACAGATACGCAGTATTTT; CDR3aa: CASSPGDSLTDTQYF
d_gene: -; v_gene: TRBV3-1/TRBV3-2; abundance: once; j_gene: TRBJ2-6; CDR3nt: TGTGCCAGCAGCCAATGGCCAGGGAAGACTGGGGCCAACGTCCTGACTTTC; CDR3aa: CASSQWPGKTGANVLTF
d_gene: -; v_gene: TRBV12-5; abundance: -; j_gene: TRBJ2-2; CDR3nt: TGTGCTAGTGGTTCTGAGGCCGGGGTGGCCGGGGAGCTGTTTTTT; CDR3aa: CASGSEAGVAGELFF
d_gene: TRBD1; v_gene: TRBV5-1; abundance: -; j_gene: TRBJ1-2; CDR3nt: TGCGCCAGCAGCTTGGGGGACAGATCATATGGCTACACCTTC; CDR3aa: CASSLGDRSYGYTF
d_gene: -; v_gene: TRBV9; abundance: -; j_gene: TRBJ1-2; CDR3nt: TGTGCCAGCAGCGTAGTCGCCGGGTCTGGCTACACCTTC; CDR3aa: CASSVVAGSGYTF
d_gene: -; v_gene: TRBV18; abundance: -; j_gene: TRBJ2-5; CDR3nt: TGTGCCAGCTCAGAAACCAGGGTAGGAGAGACCCAGTACTTC; CDR3aa: CASSETRVGETQYF
d_gene: -; v_gene: TRBV27; abundance: -; j_gene: TRBJ1-1; CDR3nt: TGTGCCAGCAGTCTAACCGGGACATATAACACTGAAGCTTTCTTT; CDR3aa: CASSLTGTYNTEAFF
d_gene: -; v_gene: TRBV7-8; abundance: -; j_gene: TRBJ2-1; CDR3nt: TGTGCCAGCAGCTTAGTGCGGGACGGCAATGAGCAGTTCTTC; CDR3aa: CASSLVRDGNEQFF
d_gene: TRBD1; v_gene: TRBV11-1; abundance: -; j_gene: TRBJ2-7; CDR3nt: TGTGCCAGCAGCGTCGACAGGGGGACCTCCTACGAGCAGTACTTC; CDR3aa: CASSVDRGTSYEQYF
d_gene: TRBD1; v_gene: TRBV6-5; abundance: -; j_gene: TRBJ1-2; CDR3nt: TGTGCCAGCAGTTACGCCACCGCTGGGACAGGGGGTGGCTACACCTTC; CDR3aa: CASSYATAGTGGGYTF
d_gene: TRBD1; v_gene: TRBV6-9; abundance: -; j_gene: TRBJ1-6; CDR3nt: TGTGCCAGCAGCCCCGGGACAGGGAATTCACCCCTCCACTTT; CDR3aa: CASSPGTGNSPLHF
d_gene: -; v_gene: TRBV28; abundance: -; j_gene: TRBJ1-5; CDR3nt: TGTGCCAGTCACCCCTTGGGACAAGGGTTTAGCAATCAGCCCCAGCATTTT; CDR3aa: CASHPLGQGFSNQPQHF
d_gene: TRBD1; v_gene: TRBV5-1; abundance: few; j_gene: TRBJ1-5; CDR3nt: TGCGCCAGCAGCCTGATGGGACAGGACAATCAGCCCCAGCATTTT; CDR3aa: CASSLMGQDNQPQHF
d_gene: -; v_gene: TRBV7-8; abundance: -; j_gene: TRBJ2-7; CDR3nt: TGTGCCAGCAGCCTCCTGTTGGAGGGCTCCTACGAGCAGTACTTC; CDR3aa: CASSLLLEGSYEQYF
d_gene: -; v_gene: TRBV28; abundance: -; j_gene: TRBJ2-3; CDR3nt: TGTGCCAGCAGTTTGCAGCGGAACCCCCCAGATACGCAGTATTTT; CDR3aa: CASSLQRNPPDTQYF
d_gene: -; v_gene: TRBV19; abundance: -; j_gene: TRBJ2-5; CDR3nt: TGTGCCAGTAGTATTCTGTGGGCACAAGAGACCCAGTACTTC; CDR3aa: CASSILWAQETQYF
d_gene: TRBD1; v_gene: TRBV28; abundance: -; j_gene: TRBJ1-4; CDR3nt: TGTGCCAGCAGCAAAGGGGGCATTAATGAAAAACTGTTTTTT; CDR3aa: CASSKGGINEKLFF
d_gene: TRBD1; v_gene: TRBV3-1/TRBV3-2; abundance: few; j_gene: TRBJ1-1; CDR3nt: TGTGCCAGCAGAGCGACAGGGGTGAACACTGAAGCTTTCTTT; CDR3aa: CASRATGVNTEAFF
d_gene: TRBD2; v_gene: TRBV2; abundance: -; j_gene: TRBJ2-7; CDR3nt: TGTGCCTGCGACATACGGGACTACTCCTACGAGCAGTACTTC; CDR3aa: CACDIRDYSYEQYF